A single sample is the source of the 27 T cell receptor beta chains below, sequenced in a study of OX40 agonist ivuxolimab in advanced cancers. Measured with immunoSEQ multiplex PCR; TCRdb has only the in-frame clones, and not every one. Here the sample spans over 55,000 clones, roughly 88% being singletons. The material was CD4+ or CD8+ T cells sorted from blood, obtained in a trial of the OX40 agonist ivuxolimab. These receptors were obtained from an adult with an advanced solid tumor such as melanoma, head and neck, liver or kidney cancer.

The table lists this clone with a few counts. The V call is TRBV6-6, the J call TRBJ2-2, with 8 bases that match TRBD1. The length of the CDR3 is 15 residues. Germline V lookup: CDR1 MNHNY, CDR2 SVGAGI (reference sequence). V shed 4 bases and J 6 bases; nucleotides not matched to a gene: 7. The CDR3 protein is CASSSPGQVAGELFF. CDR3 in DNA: TGTGCCAGCAGTTCCCCGGGACAGGTGGCCGGGGAGCTGTTTTTT.

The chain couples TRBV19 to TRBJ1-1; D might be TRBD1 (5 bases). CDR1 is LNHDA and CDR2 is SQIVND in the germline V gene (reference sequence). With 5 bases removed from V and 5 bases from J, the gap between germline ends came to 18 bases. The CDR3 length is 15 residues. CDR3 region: CASSLPKGWGTEAFF. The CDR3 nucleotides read TGTGCCAGTAGTCTTCCTAAGGGGTGGGGGACTGAAGCTTTCTTT.

The CDR3 loop reads CASSLGLQGWKTQYF. The CDR3 nucleotides are TGCGCCAGCAGCCTTGGCTTACAGGGGTGGAAGACCCAGTACTTC. The V and J genes are TRBV5-1 and TRBJ2-5, with 7 bases that match TRBD1. This CDR3 has 15 amino acids. Germline assignment: CDR1 SGHRS and CDR2 YFSETQ. V shed 4 bases and J 6 bases; nucleotides not matched to a gene: 12.

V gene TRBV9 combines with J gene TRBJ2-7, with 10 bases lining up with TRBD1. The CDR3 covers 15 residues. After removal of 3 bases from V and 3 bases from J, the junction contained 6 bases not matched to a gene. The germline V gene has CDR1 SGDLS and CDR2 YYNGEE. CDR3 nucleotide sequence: TGTGCCAGCAGCGGAGGGGGACAGGGGAACTACGAGCAGTACTTC. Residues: CASSGGGQGNYEQYF.

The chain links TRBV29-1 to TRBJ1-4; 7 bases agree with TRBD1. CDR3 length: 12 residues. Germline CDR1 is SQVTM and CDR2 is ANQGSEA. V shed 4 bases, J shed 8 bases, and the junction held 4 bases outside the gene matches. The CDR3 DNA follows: TGCAGCGTTGCGACAGGGATCGAAAAACTGTTTTTT. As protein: CSVATGIEKLFF.

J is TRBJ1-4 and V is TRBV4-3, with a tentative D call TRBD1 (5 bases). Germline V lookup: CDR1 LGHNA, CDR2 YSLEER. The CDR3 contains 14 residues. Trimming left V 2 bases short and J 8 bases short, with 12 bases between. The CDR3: CASSQPRGGEKLFF. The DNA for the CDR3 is TGCGCCAGCAGCCAACCAAGGGGAGGGGAAAAACTGTTTTTT.

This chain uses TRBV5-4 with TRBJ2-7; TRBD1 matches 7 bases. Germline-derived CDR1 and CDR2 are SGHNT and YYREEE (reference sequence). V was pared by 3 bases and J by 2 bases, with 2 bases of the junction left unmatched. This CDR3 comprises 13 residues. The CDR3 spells CASSSTGAYEQYF. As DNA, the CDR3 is TGTGCCAGCAGCTCCACAGGGGCCTACGAGCAGTACTTC. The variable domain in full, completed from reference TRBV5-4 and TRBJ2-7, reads ETGVTQSPTHLIKTRGQQVTLRCSSQSGHNTVSWYQQALGQGPQFIFQYYREEENGRGNFPPRFSGLQFPNYSSELNVNALELDDSALYLCASSSTGAYEQYFGPGTRLTVT.

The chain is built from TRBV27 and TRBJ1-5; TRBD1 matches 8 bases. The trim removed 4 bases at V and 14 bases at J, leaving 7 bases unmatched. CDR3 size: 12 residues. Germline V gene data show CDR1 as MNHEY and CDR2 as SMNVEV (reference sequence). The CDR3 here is CASSSSTGDEHF. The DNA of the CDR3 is TGTGCCAGCAGTTCGTCGACAGGGGATGAGCATTTT.

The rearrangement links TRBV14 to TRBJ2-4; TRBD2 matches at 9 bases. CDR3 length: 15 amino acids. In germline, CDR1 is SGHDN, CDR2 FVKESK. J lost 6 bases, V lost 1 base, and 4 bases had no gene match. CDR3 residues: CASSQVGLAPNIQYF. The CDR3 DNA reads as TGTGCCAGCAGCCAAGTGGGACTAGCCCCAAACATTCAGTACTTC.

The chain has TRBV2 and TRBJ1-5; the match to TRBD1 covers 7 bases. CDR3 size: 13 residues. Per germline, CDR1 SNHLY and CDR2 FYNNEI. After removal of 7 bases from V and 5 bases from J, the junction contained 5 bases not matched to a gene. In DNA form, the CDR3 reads TGTGCCAGCACCTTGACAGGGCATCAGCCCCAGCATTTT. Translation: CASTLTGHQPQHF.

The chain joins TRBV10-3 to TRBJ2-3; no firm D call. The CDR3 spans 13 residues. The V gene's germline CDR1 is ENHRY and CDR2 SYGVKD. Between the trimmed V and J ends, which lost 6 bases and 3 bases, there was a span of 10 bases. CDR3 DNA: TGTGCCATCAGGGGGTCGGTAACAGATACGCAGTATTTT. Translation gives CAIRGSVTDTQYF.

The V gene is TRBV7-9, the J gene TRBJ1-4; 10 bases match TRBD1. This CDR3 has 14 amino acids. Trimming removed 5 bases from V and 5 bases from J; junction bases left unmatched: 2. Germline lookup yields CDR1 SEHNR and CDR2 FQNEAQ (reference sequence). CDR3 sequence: CASSPGQGNEKLFF. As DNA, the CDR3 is TGTGCCAGCAGCCCGGGACAGGGGAATGAAAAACTGTTTTTT.

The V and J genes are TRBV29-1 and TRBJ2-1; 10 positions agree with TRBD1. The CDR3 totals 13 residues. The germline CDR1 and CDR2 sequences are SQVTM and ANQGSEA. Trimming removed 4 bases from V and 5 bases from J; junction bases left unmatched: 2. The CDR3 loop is CSVVGQGNNEQFF. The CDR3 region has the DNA TGCAGCGTTGTGGGACAGGGGAACAATGAGCAGTTCTTC.

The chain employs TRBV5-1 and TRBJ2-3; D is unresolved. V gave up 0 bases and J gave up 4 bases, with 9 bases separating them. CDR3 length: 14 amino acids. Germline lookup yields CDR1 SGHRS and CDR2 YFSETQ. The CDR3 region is CASSLVPNADTQYF. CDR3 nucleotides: TGCGCCAGCAGCTTGGTTCCCAACGCAGATACGCAGTATTTT.

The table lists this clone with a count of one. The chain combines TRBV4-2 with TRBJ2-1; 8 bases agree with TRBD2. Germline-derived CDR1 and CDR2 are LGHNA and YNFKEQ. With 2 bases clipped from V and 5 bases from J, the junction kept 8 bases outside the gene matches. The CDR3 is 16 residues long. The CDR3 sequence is CASSQSSGLADNEQFF. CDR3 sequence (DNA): TGTGCCAGCAGCCAAAGCAGTGGACTAGCCGACAATGAGCAGTTCTTC.

CDR3 protein: CSVEYSSAEQYF. The DNA for the CDR3 is TGCAGCGTTGAATACTCTTCCGCCGAGCAGTACTTC. This sequence joins TRBV29-1 and TRBJ2-7; D not certain. This CDR3 is 12 amino acids long. CDR1 and CDR2 from the germline V gene are SQVTM and ANQGSEA. Trimming left V 2 bases short and J 6 bases short, with 11 bases between.

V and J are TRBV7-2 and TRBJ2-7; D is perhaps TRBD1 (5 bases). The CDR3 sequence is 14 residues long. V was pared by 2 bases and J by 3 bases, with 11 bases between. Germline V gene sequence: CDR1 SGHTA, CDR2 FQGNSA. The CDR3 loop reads CASSLIAGIYEQYF. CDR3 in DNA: TGTGCCAGCAGCTTAATTGCAGGGATCTACGAGCAGTACTTC.

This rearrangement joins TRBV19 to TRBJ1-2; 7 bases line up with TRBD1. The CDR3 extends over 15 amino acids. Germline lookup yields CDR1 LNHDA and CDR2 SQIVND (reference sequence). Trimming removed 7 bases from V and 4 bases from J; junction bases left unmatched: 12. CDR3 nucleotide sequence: TGTGCCAGTACCGCACCCGGGACAGAGATCTATGGCTACACCTTC. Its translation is CASTAPGTEIYGYTF.

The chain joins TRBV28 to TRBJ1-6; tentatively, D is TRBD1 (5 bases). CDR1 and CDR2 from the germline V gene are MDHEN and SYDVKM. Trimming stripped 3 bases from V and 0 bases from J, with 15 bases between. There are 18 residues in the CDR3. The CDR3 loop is CASSFGQGRSSYNSPLHF. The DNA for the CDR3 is TGTGCCAGCAGTTTCGGCCAGGGACGGAGCTCCTATAATTCACCCCTCCACTTT.

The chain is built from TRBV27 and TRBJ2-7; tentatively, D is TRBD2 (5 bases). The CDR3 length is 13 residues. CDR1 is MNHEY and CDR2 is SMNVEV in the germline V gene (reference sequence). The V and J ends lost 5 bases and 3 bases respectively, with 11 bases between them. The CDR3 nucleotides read TGTGCCAGCAGTCCCAGGACTGGCTACGAGCAGTACTTC. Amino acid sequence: CASSPRTGYEQYF.

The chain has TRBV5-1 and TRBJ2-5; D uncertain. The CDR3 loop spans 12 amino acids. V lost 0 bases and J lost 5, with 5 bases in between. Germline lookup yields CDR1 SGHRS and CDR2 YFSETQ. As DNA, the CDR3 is TGCGCCAGCAGCTTGGGTTTGGAGACCCAGTACTTC. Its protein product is CASSLGLETQYF.

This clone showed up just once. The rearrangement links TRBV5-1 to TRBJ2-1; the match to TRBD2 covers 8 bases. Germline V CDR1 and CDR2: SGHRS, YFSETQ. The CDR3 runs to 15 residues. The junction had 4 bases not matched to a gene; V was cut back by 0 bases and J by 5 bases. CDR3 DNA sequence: TGCGCCAGCAGCTTGGTGGCGGGGGGCCACAATGAGCAGTTCTTC. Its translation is CASSLVAGGHNEQFF.

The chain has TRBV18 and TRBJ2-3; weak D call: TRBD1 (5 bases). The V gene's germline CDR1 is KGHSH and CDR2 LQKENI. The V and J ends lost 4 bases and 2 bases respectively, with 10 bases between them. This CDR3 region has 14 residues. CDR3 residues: CASSRTTVTDTQYF. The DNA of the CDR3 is TGTGCCAGCTCACGGACGACAGTCACAGATACGCAGTATTTT. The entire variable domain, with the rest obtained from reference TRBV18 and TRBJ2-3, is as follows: NAGVMQNPRHLVRRRGQEARLRCSPMKGHSHVYWYRQLPEEGLKFMVYLQKENIIDESGMPKERFSAEFPKEGPSILRIQQVVRGDSAAYFCASSRTTVTDTQYFGPGTRLTVL.

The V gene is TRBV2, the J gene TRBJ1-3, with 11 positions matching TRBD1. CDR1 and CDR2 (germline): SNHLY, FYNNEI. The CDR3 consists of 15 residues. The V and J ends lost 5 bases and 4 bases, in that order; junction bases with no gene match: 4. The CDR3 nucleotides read TGTGCCAGCAGTCGGGGACAGGGGGGCGGAAACACCATATATTTT. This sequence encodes CASSRGQGGGNTIYF.

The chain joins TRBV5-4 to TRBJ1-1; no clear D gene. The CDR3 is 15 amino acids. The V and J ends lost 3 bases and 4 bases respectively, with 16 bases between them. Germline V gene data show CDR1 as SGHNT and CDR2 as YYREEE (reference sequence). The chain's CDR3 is CASSWGEGRVTEAFF. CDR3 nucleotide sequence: TGTGCCAGCAGCTGGGGTGAAGGTAGGGTCACTGAAGCTTTCTTT.

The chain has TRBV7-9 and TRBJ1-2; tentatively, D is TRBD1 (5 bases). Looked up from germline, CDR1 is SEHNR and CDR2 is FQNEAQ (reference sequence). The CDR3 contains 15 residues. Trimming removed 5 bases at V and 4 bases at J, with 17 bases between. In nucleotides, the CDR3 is TGTGCCAGCAGCGCCTGGACTTTAAGGGGCTATGGCTACACCTTC. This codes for CASSAWTLRGYGYTF.

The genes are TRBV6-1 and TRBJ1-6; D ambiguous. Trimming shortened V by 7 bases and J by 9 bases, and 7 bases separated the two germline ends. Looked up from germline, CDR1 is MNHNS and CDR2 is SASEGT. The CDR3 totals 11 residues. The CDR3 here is CASKGGSPLHF. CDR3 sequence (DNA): TGTGCCAGCAAGGGCGGTTCACCCCTCCACTTT.